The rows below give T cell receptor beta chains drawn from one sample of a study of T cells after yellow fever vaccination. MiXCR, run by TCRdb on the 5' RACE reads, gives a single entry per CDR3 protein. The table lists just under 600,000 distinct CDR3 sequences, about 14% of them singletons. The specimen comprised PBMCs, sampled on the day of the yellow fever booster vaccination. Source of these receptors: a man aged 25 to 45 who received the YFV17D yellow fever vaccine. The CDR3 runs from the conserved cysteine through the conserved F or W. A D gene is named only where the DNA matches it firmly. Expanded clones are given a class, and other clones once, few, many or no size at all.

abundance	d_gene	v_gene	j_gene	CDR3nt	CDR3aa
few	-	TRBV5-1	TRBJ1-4	TGCGCCAGCAGCTGGGGGACACTTAGGACTAATGAAAAACTGTTTTTT	CASSWGTLRTNEKLFF
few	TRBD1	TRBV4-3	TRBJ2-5	TGCGCCAGCAGCCAAGATATCAGGGGGGAGACCCAGTACTTC	CASSQDIRGETQYF
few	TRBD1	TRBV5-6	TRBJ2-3	TGTGCCAGCAGCCAACAGGGGATGTCAGATACGCAGTATTTT	CASSQQGMSDTQYF
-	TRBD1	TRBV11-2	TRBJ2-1	TGTGCCAGCAGCTGGACAGGGGGCTCCTACAATGAGCAGTTCTTC	CASSWTGGSYNEQFF
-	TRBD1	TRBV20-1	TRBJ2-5	TGCAGTCAAGCCTCAACAGGGGGCGAGACCCAGTACTTC	CSQASTGGETQYF
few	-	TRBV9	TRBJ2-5	TGTGCCAGCAGCGTAGGGTCCCCGCTAGCAGAGACCCAGTACTTC	CASSVGSPLAETQYF
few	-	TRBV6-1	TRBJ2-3	TGTGCCAGCAGCCGAGCAAGTTACACAGATACGCAGTATTTT	CASSRASYTDTQYF
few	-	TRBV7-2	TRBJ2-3	TGTGCCAGCAGCATCGGGACCAGCTGGGGGACAGATACGCAGTATTTT	CASSIGTSWGTDTQYF
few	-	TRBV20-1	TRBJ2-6	TGCAGTGCTAGGTACTCTGGGGCCAACGTCCTGACTTTC	CSARYSGANVLTF
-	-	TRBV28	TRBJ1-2	TGTGCCAGCACGTCGGGCACAGCTCGCCACTACGGCTATGGCTACACCTTC	CASTSGTARHYGYGYTF
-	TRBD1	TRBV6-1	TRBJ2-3	TGTGCCAGCAGTAAACCGGGACAGGGGTTGTCAGATACGCAGTATTTT	CASSKPGQGLSDTQYF
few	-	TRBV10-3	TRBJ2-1	TGTGCCATCAGTGGAAGAATGGGCACCGGTGAGCAGTTCTTC	CAISGRMGTGEQFF
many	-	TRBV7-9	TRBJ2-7	TGTGCCAGCAGCTTTGGGACGGAATCCTACGAGCAGTACTTC	CASSFGTESYEQYF
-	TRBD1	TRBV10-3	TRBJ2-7	TGTCCTAAAATGGGACAGGGGAACTACGAGCAGTACTTC	CPKMGQGNYEQYF
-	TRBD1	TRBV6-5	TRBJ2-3	TGTGCCACTCATACAGGGGCAGATACGCAGTATTTT	CATHTGADTQYF
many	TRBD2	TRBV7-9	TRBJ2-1	TGTGCCAGCAGCCCCGCCGGGACTAGCGGTTACAATGAGCAGTTCTTC	CASSPAGTSGYNEQFF
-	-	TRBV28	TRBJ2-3	TGTGCCAGCAGTTTATTCGGTGCGGCGGTAACGCTTATGCGTAATACGCAGTATTTT	CASSLFGAAVTLMRNTQYF
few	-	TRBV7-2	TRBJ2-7	TGTGCCAGCAGCTCCCGACACTATAACGAGCAGTACTTC	CASSSRHYNEQYF
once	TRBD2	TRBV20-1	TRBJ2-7	TGCAGTGCTAAGGGTAGCGGGGTTTACGAGCAGTACTTC	CSAKGSGVYEQYF
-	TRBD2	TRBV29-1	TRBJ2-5	TGCAGCGTTGGGACTAGCGGGGTCCAAGAGACCCAGTACTTC	CSVGTSGVQETQYF
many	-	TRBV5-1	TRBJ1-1	TGCGCCAGCAGTCGGCAGCCCGGGGCGGACACTGAAGCTTTCTTT	CASSRQPGADTEAFF
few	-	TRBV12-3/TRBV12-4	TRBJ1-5	TGTGCCAGCAGTTTAGCCGGACAGCTTAGCAATCAGCCCCAGCATTTT	CASSLAGQLSNQPQHF
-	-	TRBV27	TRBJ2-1	TGTGCCAGCAGTTTATCTACCCTTGGAGAGCAGTTCTTC	CASSLSTLGEQFF
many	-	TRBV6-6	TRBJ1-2	TGTGCCAGCAGCCTCCCGAACTTGGGTTCTTCTTTC	CASSLPNLGSSF
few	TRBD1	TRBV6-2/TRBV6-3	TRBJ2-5	TGTGCCAGCACCATCTCCCCGATAGCAGGGGGCCAAGAGACCCAGTACTTC	CASTISPIAGGQETQYF
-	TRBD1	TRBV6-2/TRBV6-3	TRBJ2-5	TGTGCCAGCAGGGGTCAGTCTATGGGGACAGGGGGAGTCTCGCAAGAGACCCAGTACTTC	CASRGQSMGTGGVSQETQYF
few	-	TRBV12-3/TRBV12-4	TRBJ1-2	TGTGCCAGCAGTCCTTCTGGCGGCTATGGCTACACCTTC	CASSPSGGYGYTF
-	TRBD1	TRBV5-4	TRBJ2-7	TGTGCCAGCAGCTTGGGGGGGGACAGGGGCTACGAGCAGTACTTC	CASSLGGDRGYEQYF
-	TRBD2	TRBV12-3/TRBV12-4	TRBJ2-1	TGTGCCAGCAGTTTTAGTACGGGGGGTGAGCAGTTCTTC	CASSFSTGGEQFF
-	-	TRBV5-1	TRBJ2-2	TGCGCCAGCAGCCGCCTGGAGCTCGACACCGGGGAGCTGTTTTTT	CASSRLELDTGELFF
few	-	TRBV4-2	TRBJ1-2	TGTGCCAGCAGCCAAGACGAAGCTAACTATGGCTACACCTTC	CASSQDEANYGYTF
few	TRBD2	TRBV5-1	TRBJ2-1	TGCGCCAGCAGCTTCGGCCTCCTAGCGGGAGCTTTGGATGAGCAGTTCTTC	CASSFGLLAGALDEQFF
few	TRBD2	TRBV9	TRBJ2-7	TGTGCCAGCAGCGTAGCAGCGGGAGGGGGTCGCTACGAGCAGTACTTC	CASSVAAGGGRYEQYF
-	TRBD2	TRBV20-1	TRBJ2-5	TGCAGTGCTAGATCGGGACTAGCGGGATTCGTGTTGTTC	CSARSGLAGFVLF